This T cell receptor (beta chain) was profiled in a study of blood T cell repertoires in COVID-19. The wider study: The United States, Italy and Spain provided the acute and convalescent COVID-19 samples. Sources were T cells, B-cell-depleted T cells, or PBMCs; the material itself was cDNA or gDNA.

Original handling: Counts of nucleated cells, estimated from reference gene primer amplification, were obtained. Profiling relied on immunoSEQ multiplex PCR, and the TCRdb table lists in-frame clones only, not all of them. V and J calls and clone size are those listed in that table; D and trimming were worked out from the DNA. The table lists under 80,000 clones, approximately 81% of them singletons. The sample was peripheral blood. The receptor's source is an elderly woman with active or convalescent COVID-19.

CDR3 nucleotide sequence: TGCGCCAGCAGTGAGTCGCAGGGGGCGCGGGCTGGCACAGATACGCAGTATTTT. This encodes CASSESQGARAGTDTQYF. This chain connects TRBV10-1 to TRBJ2-3; TRBD1 agrees at 8 bases. With 0 bases clipped from V and 1 base from J, the junction kept 9 bases outside the gene matches. Per the germline V gene, CDR1 is WNHNN and CDR2 is SYGVQD (reference sequence). This CDR3 has 18 residues.